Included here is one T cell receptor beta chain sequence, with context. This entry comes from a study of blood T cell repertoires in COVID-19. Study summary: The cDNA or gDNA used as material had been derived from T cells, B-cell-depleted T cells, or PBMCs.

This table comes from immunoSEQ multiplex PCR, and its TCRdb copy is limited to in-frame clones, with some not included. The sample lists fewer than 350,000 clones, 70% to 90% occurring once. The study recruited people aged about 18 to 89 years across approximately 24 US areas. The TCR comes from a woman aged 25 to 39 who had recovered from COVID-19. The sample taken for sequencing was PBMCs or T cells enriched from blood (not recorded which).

The CDR3 DNA reads as TGTGCCAGCAGCTTGGCAACAGAGGCTTTCTTT. It translates to CASSLATEAFF. The chain is built from TRBV5-8 and TRBJ1-1; D gene unclear. Deletions cut 0 bases from V and 11 bases from J, with 8 bases between. The CDR3 loop spans 11 amino acids. Germline loops: CDR1 SGHTS, CDR2 YDEGEE.